The 21 T cell receptor beta chains below were found in one sample sequenced in a study of CD8 T cells in ankylosing spondylitis. TCRdb redid the calling of the 5' RACE reads with MiXCR, one entry per CDR3 protein. The sample records more than 250,000 distinct CDR3 sequences, approximately 10% being singletons. Sequencing was done on a sample of blood, either unsorted or a sorted T cell fraction (not recorded which). Source of these receptors: a female donor with ankylosing spondylitis or in good health (not recorded which).

This clonotype showed up many times. V usage is TRBV24-1 and J usage is TRBJ2-1, with a weak D call TRBD1 (6 bases). The CDR3 spans 15 residues. Germline V gene sequence: CDR1 KGHDR, CDR2 SFDVKD. V lost 6 bases, J lost 3 bases, and 14 bases lay in between. The CDR3 sequence is CATSPAEGVYNEQFF. DNA for the CDR3: TGTGCCACCAGTCCAGCCGAGGGGGTCTACAATGAGCAGTTCTTC.

The J gene is TRBJ2-7, the V gene TRBV7-9; D is possibly TRBD2 (6 bases). CDR1 and CDR2 (germline): SEHNR, FQNEAQ (reference sequence). V was pared by 0 bases and J by 4 bases, with 13 bases between. The CDR3 has 15 amino acids. The CDR3 bases are TGTGCCAGCAGCTTAGCGGGAGGCCCTCAGTACGAGCAGTACTTC. Translation: CASSLAGGPQYEQYF.

On this clonotype: A junction boundary mismatches the germline segment, possibly from a read error. For the CDR3, the DNA is TGCTGTGCTAGATCAGGGGGCCTCGTCCTGGGGCGGGGCTACACCTTC. The encoded protein is CCARSGGLVLGRGYTF. The rearrangement links TRBV20-1 to TRBJ1-2; 8 nucleotides agree with TRBD1. This CDR3 contains 16 residues. Germline V lookup: CDR1 DFQATT, CDR2 SNEGSKA (reference sequence).

There are a few counts of this clonotype. The V gene is TRBV6-1, the J gene TRBJ2-1; perhaps TRBD1 as D (5 bases). Trimming stripped 3 bases from V and 0 bases from J, with 9 bases between. CDR3 length: 15 residues. Germline-derived CDR1 and CDR2 are MNHNS and SASEGT. The CDR3 bases are TGTGCCAGCAGTGATAGGGGAAGCTCCTACAATGAGCAGTTCTTC. It is translated as CASSDRGSSYNEQFF.

This clonotype was counted at least ten times. The chain links TRBV20-1 to TRBJ2-7; D is ambiguous. The CDR3 runs 16 residues. V lost 3 bases and J lost 3, with 21 bases in between. Looked up from germline, CDR1 is DFQATT and CDR2 is SNEGSKA (reference sequence). CDR3 coding DNA: TGCAGTGCTAGGGAAAACGGGCACTCCTACTACTACGAGCAGTACTTC. Residues: CSARENGHSYYYEQYF.

This clonotype has only a few counts. The genes are TRBV20-1 and TRBJ1-3; the D is unclear. CDR1 and CDR2 from the germline V gene are DFQATT and SNEGSKA (reference sequence). The CDR3 extends over 13 amino acids. The V end lost 2 bases, the J end lost 2 bases, and 7 bases lay between the germline ends. The CDR3 sequence is CSARKRAGNTIYF. The CDR3 region has the DNA TGCAGTGCTAGAAAGCGGGCTGGAAACACCATATATTTT.

J is TRBJ2-5 and V is TRBV2, with D tentatively TRBD1 (5 bases). The CDR3 runs 18 residues. Trimming stripped 1 base from V and 0 bases from J, with 18 bases between. Germline CDR1 reads SNHLY; CDR2 reads FYNNEI. The CDR3 nucleotides are TGTGCCAGCAGTGAAGGTGGTTCGACAGTGGGATACCAAGAGACCCAGTACTTC. This codes for CASSEGGSTVGYQETQYF.

Many counts were recorded for this clonotype. V and J are TRBV20-1 and TRBJ2-7; TRBD2 matches at 10 bases. V lost 6 bases, J lost 2 bases, and 1 base stayed unmatched. CDR3 length equals 12 residues. Germline CDR1 is DFQATT and CDR2 is SNEGSKA (reference sequence). The DNA for the CDR3 is TGCAGTGCACTAGCGGGACCCTACGAGCAGTACTTC. It yields the protein CSALAGPYEQYF.

Ten or more counts support this clonotype. V and J are TRBV20-1 and TRBJ2-7; D remains ambiguous. The CDR3 spans 14 residues. Germline V CDR1 and CDR2: DFQATT, SNEGSKA (reference sequence). The germline V and J ends were trimmed by 1 base and 5 bases, with 15 bases remaining between them. The CDR3 loop reads CSARGTPNSDEQYF. CDR3 coding DNA: TGCAGTGCTAGAGGGACCCCTAATTCCGACGAGCAGTACTTC.

This clonotype was observed a few times. The V gene is TRBV12-3 or TRBV12-4, the J gene TRBJ1-5; no definite D call. This CDR3 is built from 11 residues. V lost 8 bases and J 10 bases, leaving 12 bases between the germline ends. CDR3 residues: CASHVLPPQHF. CDR3 bases: TGTGCCAGCCACGTGCTTCCACCCCAGCATTTT.

This chain links TRBV27 with TRBJ1-1; possible D gene TRBD1, 5 bases. The ends were cut back, 3 bases at V and 8 bases at J, with 13 bases in the middle. The CDR3 consists of 13 residues. Germline V lookup: CDR1 MNHEY, CDR2 SMNVEV (reference sequence). The CDR3 sequence is CASSFMGPGEAFF. The CDR3 region has the DNA TGTGCCAGCAGTTTCATGGGGCCGGGGGAAGCTTTCTTT.

This clonotype was seen many times. The V and J genes are TRBV3-1 and TRBJ2-1; 8 nucleotides match TRBD2. Germline values: CDR1 LGHDT, CDR2 YNNKEL (reference sequence). The CDR3 totals 15 residues. V lost 4 bases and J lost 2; bases outside the gene matches: 4. The CDR3 nucleotides are TGTGCCAGCAGCCCCACTAGCGGCACCTACAATGAGCAGTTCTTC. Its protein product is CASSPTSGTYNEQFF.

This clonotype appeared many times. V and J are TRBV2 and TRBJ2-1; a possible D gene is TRBD2 (5 bases). The V end was cut by 6 bases, the J end by 8 bases, with 14 bases between. Germline values: CDR1 SNHLY, CDR2 FYNNEI. The CDR3 runs to 13 residues. CDR3 residues: CASRKKSGHEQFF. CDR3 coding DNA: TGTGCCAGCAGGAAGAAAAGCGGCCATGAGCAGTTCTTC.

This clonotype was seen repeatedly, ten times or more. At one end, the junction sequence differs from germline, possibly due to a read error. The V and J genes are TRBV20-1 and TRBJ2-3; 9 bases fit TRBD1. The CDR3 contains 15 residues. Per the germline V gene, CDR1 is DFQATT and CDR2 is SNEGSKA (reference sequence). The CDR3 DNA reads as TGCAGTGCTGGAGACTACAGGGGGCGCCCAGATACGCAGTATTTT. It is translated as CSAGDYRGRPDTQYF.

The sample holds many counts of this clonotype. This chain uses TRBV7-8 with TRBJ2-7, with 8 nucleotides matching TRBD2. The V gene's germline CDR1 is SGHVS and CDR2 FQNEAQ. V was pared by 5 bases and J by 1 base, with 7 bases of the junction left unmatched. The length of the CDR3 is 15 residues. The DNA for the CDR3 is TGTGCCAGCAGCCCTCGGGGGGGGCTTTCCTACGAGCAGTACTTC. Its translation: CASSPRGGLSYEQYF.

The V and J genes are TRBV20-1 and TRBJ2-7; 8 nucleotides align to TRBD1. Germline V gene data show CDR1 as DFQATT and CDR2 as SNEGSKA (reference sequence). The CDR3 spans 14 residues. Trimming took 6 bases from V and 0 from J; bases not matched to a gene: 7. The CDR3 reads CSAARQGSSYEQYF. The DNA of the CDR3 is TGCAGTGCGGCCCGACAGGGGAGCTCCTACGAGCAGTACTTC.

There are many counts of this clonotype. The chain has TRBV4-3 and TRBJ2-3; possibly TRBD1 for D (5 bases). V shed 2 bases and J shed 6 bases, with 9 bases lying between them. The V gene's germline CDR1 is LGHNA and CDR2 YSLEER. There are 13 residues in the CDR3. The CDR3 coding sequence is TGCGCCAGCAGCCAATGGGGCTCGGATACGCAGTATTTT. It is translated as CASSQWGSDTQYF.

This clonotype was seen repeatedly, ten times or more. The chain recombines TRBV20-1 with TRBJ1-5; D perhaps matches TRBD1 (6 bases). CDR3 length: 14 residues. Trimming removed 2 bases at V and 4 bases at J, with 12 bases between. Germline V gives CDR1 DFQATT, CDR2 SNEGSKA (reference sequence). The DNA of the CDR3 is TGCAGTGCTAGACCGGGACACGGTAATCAGCCCCAGCATTTT. It is translated as CSARPGHGNQPQHF.

The chain recombines TRBV7-2 with TRBJ2-3, with TRBD2 identical over 10 bases. The CDR3 sequence is 15 residues long. The V gene end was trimmed by 3 bases and the J gene end by 6 bases; junction bases not matched to a gene: 6. Germline lookup yields CDR1 SGHTA and CDR2 FQGNSA. The CDR3 region has the DNA TGTGCCAGCAGCTTTTGGGCTAGCGGGAGCGATACGCAGTATTTT. It translates to CASSFWASGSDTQYF.

This clonotype was seen more than once but under ten times. The gene calls are TRBV5-1 and TRBJ1-1, with D uncertain. Trimming left V 4 bases short and J 0 bases short, with 7 bases between. Per germline, CDR1 SGHRS and CDR2 YFSETQ. The CDR3 is made up of 13 amino acids. The CDR3: CASSRTMNTEAFF. The CDR3 DNA reads as TGCGCCAGCAGCAGGACGATGAACACTGAAGCTTTCTTT.

DNA for the CDR3: TGCGCCAGCCGACCGTGGGGTATTAGCGGGAGCTACAATGAGCAGTTCTTC. This encodes CASRPWGISGSYNEQFF. V usage is TRBV5-1 and J usage is TRBJ2-1, with 9 bases fitting TRBD2. CDR1 is SGHRS and CDR2 is YFSETQ in the germline V gene. Germline trimming cut 7 bases from V and 3 bases from J; bases unmatched to any gene: 14. CDR3 length: 17 amino acids.